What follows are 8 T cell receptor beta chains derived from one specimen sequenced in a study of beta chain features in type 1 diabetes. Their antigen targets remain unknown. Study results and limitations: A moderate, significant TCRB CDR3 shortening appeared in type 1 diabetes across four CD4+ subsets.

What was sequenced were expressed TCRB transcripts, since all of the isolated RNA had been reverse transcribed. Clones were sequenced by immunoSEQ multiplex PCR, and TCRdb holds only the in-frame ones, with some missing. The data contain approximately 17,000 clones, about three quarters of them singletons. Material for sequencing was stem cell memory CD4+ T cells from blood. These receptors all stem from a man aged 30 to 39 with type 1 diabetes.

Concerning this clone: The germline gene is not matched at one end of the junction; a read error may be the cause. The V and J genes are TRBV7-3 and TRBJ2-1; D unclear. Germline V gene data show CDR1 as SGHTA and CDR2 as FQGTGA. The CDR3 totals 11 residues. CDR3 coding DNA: TGTGCCAGCAGCTCCAACAATGAGCAGTTCTTC. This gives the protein CASSSNNEQFF.

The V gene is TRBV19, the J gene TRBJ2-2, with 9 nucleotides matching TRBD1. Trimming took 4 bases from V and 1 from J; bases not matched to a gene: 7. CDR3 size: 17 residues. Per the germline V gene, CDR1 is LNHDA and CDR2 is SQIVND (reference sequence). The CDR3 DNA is TGTGCCAGTAGTACACTTGACAGGGGGGGGAACACCGGGGAGCTGTTTTTT. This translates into CASSTLDRGGNTGELFF.

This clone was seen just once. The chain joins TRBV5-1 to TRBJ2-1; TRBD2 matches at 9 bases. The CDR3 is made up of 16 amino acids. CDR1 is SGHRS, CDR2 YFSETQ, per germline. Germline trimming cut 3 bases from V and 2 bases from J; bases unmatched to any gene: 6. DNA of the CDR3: TGCGCCAGCAGCTACGGCGGGGGGGCGACCTACAATGAGCAGTTCTTC. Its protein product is CASSYGGGATYNEQFF.

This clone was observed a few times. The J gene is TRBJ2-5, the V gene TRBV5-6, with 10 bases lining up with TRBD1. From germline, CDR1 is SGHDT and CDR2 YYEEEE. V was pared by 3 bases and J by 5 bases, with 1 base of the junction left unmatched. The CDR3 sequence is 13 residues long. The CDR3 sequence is CASSWGQGETQYF. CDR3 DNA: TGTGCCAGCAGCTGGGGACAGGGGGAGACCCAGTACTTC.

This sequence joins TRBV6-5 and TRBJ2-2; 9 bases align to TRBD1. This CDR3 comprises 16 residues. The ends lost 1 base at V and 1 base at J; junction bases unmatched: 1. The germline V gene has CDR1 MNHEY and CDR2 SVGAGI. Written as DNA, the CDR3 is TGTGCCAGCAGTTACTGGGACAGGGTGAACACCGGGGAGCTGTTTTTT. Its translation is CASSYWDRVNTGELFF.

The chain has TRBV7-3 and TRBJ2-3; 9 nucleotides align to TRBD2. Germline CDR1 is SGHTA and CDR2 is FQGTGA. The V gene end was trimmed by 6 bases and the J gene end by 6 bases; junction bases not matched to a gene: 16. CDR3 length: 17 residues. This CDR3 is CASSPDTSGLRRDTQYF. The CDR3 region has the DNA TGTGCCAGCAGTCCAGACACTAGCGGGCTTCGTAGGGATACGCAGTATTTT.

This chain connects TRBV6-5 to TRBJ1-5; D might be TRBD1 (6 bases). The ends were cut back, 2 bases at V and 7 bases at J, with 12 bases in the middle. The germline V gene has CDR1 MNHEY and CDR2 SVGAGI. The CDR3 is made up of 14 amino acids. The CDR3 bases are TGTGCCAGCAGTTACGGGGGGGCTGGGCAGCCCCAGCATTTT. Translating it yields CASSYGGAGQPQHF.

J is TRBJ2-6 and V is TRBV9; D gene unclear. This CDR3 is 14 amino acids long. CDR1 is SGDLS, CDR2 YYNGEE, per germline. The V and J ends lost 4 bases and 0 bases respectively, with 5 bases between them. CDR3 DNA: TGTGCCAGCAGCCCAAACTCTGGGGCCAACGTCCTGACTTTC. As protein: CASSPNSGANVLTF.